One and the same sample provided the 28 T cell receptor beta chains below, sequenced in a study of early T cells in non-severe SARS-CoV-2 infection. From the 5' RACE reads, TCRdb called clonotypes with MiXCR, one entry per CDR3 protein. The sample has 53,000 or so distinct CDR3 sequences, less than 15% seen once. This material consisted of whole blood, taken at baseline. The receptor set was obtained from an adult who was a healthcare worker with PCR-confirmed SARS-CoV-2 infection or an uninfected control (not recorded which).

This clonotype showed up just a few times. The CDR3 end shows no conserved phenylalanine or tryptophan, and so a read error is likely. V gene TRBV5-8 combines with J gene TRBJ1-6; D is unresolved. Germline assignment: CDR1 SGHTS and CDR2 YDEGEE. V lost 0 bases, J lost 0 bases, and 7 bases lay in between. The CDR3 is 16 amino acids. The CDR3 sequence: CASSLEGSSYNSPLHL. The CDR3 nucleotides are TGTGCCAGCAGCTTGGAGGGCAGCTCCTATAATTCACCCCTCCACCTT.

The chain couples TRBV12-3 or TRBV12-4 to TRBJ2-4; a weak D match, TRBD2 (7 bases). The CDR3 extends over 12 amino acids. The ends were cut back, 6 bases at V and 11 bases at J, with 14 bases in the middle. CDR3 in DNA: TGTGCCAGCAGCCTTGGGGAGGGGGTTCAGTACTTC. As protein: CASSLGEGVQYF.

The chain employs TRBV12-3 or TRBV12-4 and TRBJ2-7, with TRBD2 matching 11 bases. V dropped 6 bases and J dropped 2; count of bases not matched to a gene: 9. The CDR3 sequence is 16 residues long. For the CDR3, the DNA is TGTGCCAGCAGCCTTGTCCTAGCGGGGGGACCCTACGAGCAGTACTTC. Translation: CASSLVLAGGPYEQYF.

The chain has TRBV28 and TRBJ2-1; D perhaps matches TRBD2 (5 bases). The CDR3 loop spans 16 amino acids. Germline V lookup: CDR1 MDHEN, CDR2 SYDVKM. Trimming pared 6 bases from V and 5 bases from J, leaving 20 bases between. In nucleotides, the CDR3 is TGTGCCAGCAGCTTGGCTGGACTTGGTGAAGACAATGAGCAGTTCTTC. It specifies CASSLAGLGEDNEQFF.

There are a few counts of this clonotype. The V call is TRBV7-6, the J call TRBJ2-3; no clear D. Germline V lookup: CDR1 SGHVS, CDR2 FNYEAQ. V was cut by 1 base and J by 1 base, with 6 bases left in between. This CDR3 has 14 residues. The CDR3 DNA reads as TGTGCCAGCAGCTTAGACGGAGGCACAGATACGCAGTATTTT. Its protein is CASSLDGGTDTQYF.

The sample holds many counts of this clonotype. The junction departs from germline at one end; a sequencing error may be responsible. The chain is built from TRBV6-2 or TRBV6-3 and TRBJ2-1; possibly TRBD2 for D (6 bases). Germline CDR1 reads MNHEY; CDR2 reads SVGEGT. The CDR3 spans 13 residues. CDR3 region: CASSYPDYYEQFF. Here the CDR3 DNA reads TGTGCCAGCAGTTACCCGGACTACTATGAGCAGTTCTTC.

This clonotype has only a few counts. The V and J genes are TRBV29-1 and TRBJ2-3; the match to TRBD2 covers 12 bases. Germline CDR1 reads SQVTM; CDR2 reads ANQGSEA. V shed 4 bases, J shed 4 bases, and the junction held 6 bases outside the gene matches. This CDR3 region has 15 residues. The CDR3 is CSVGRLAGAADTQYF. The DNA of the CDR3 is TGCAGCGTTGGAAGACTAGCGGGAGCTGCAGATACGCAGTATTTT.

This clonotype was counted only a few times. The chain is built from TRBV11-2 and TRBJ2-1; 7 nucleotides line up with TRBD1. In germline, CDR1 is SGHAT, CDR2 FQNNGV. The CDR3 is made up of 15 amino acids. J gave up 0 bases and V 9 bases, and 8 bases lay outside the gene matches. The CDR3 DNA reads as TGTGCCAGTAGGGACAGACCCCTCTCCTACAATGAGCAGTTCTTC. Encoded protein: CASRDRPLSYNEQFF.

The V call is TRBV28, the J call TRBJ2-3; TRBD2 aligns across 7 bases. This CDR3 spans 16 amino acids. V gave up 7 bases and J gave up 6 bases; unmatched junction bases: 16. Germline V CDR1 and CDR2: MDHEN, SYDVKM. CDR3 protein: CASTNFRRERMDTQYF. The DNA for the CDR3 is TGTGCCAGCACAAACTTTCGGCGGGAGCGGATGGATACGCAGTATTTT.

This clonotype was seen many times. The rearrangement uses TRBV7-9 and TRBJ2-5; no clear D. The CDR3 has 12 residues. Germline assignment: CDR1 SEHNR and CDR2 FQNEAQ (reference sequence). V gave up 6 bases and J gave up 0 bases, with 5 bases separating them. CDR3 loop: CASSWNQETQYF. CDR3 DNA sequence: TGTGCCAGCAGTTGGAACCAAGAGACCCAGTACTTC.

This clonotype was recorded a few times. V gene TRBV7-2 combines with J gene TRBJ2-3, with 7 bases matching TRBD2. Unmatched junction bases numbered 7, after V lost 0 bases and J lost 1 base. The CDR3 contains 17 residues. In germline, CDR1 is SGHTA, CDR2 FQGNSA. CDR3 sequence (DNA): TGTGCCAGCAGCTTAGCGGGCGGACTAGTGGGCACAGATACGCAGTATTTT. This codes for CASSLAGGLVGTDTQYF.

This clonotype was counted only a few times. This chain connects TRBV28 to TRBJ2-7; TRBD2 matches at 10 bases. The CDR3 spans 16 residues. The germline V gene has CDR1 MDHEN and CDR2 SYDVKM. V was pared by 5 bases and J by 4 bases, with 11 bases of the junction left unmatched. CDR3 nucleotides: TGTGCCAGCAGTACCCTTAGACCTAGCGGGAGATACGAGCAGTACTTC. Amino acid sequence: CASSTLRPSGRYEQYF.

V gene TRBV10-3 combines with J gene TRBJ2-1; 8 bases are a match to TRBD2. CDR1 and CDR2 (germline): ENHRY, SYGVKD. V lost 5 bases and J lost 1; bases outside the gene matches: 1. This CDR3 region has 14 residues. CDR3 coding DNA: TGTGCCATCAGTCCGGGAGGGTCCTACAATGAGCAGTTCTTC. Protein product: CAISPGGSYNEQFF.

In this sample, this clonotype turned up a few times. The rearrangement uses TRBV7-2 and TRBJ1-5; no reliable D call. V was clipped by 3 bases and J by 3 bases, with 6 bases between them. The CDR3 is 13 amino acids. From germline, CDR1 is SGHTA and CDR2 FQGNSA. Written as DNA, the CDR3 is TGTGCCAGCAGCTTGACGCCCAATCAGCCCCAGCATTTT. Translating it yields CASSLTPNQPQHF.

Many counts were recorded for this clonotype. CDR3 coding DNA: TGTGCCAGCAGCTTGACGGGCTCCCGAGGGCAGTACTTC. Translation gives CASSLTGSRGQYF. The chain combines TRBV7-9 with TRBJ2-7; no clear D gene. Trimming removed 3 bases from V and 9 bases from J, with 15 bases in between. From germline, CDR1 is SEHNR and CDR2 FQNEAQ (reference sequence). The CDR3 spans 13 residues.

This clonotype was seen a few times. The J gene is TRBJ2-3, the V gene TRBV12-3 or TRBV12-4, with 14 bases aligning to TRBD2. The CDR3 runs 15 residues. V was pared by 4 bases and J by 3 bases, with 0 bases of the junction left unmatched. The CDR3 region is CASSWTSGRTDTQYF. CDR3 bases: TGTGCCAGCAGTTGGACTAGCGGGAGGACAGATACGCAGTATTTT.

This clonotype was seen once. The genes are TRBV10-3 and TRBJ2-7; 7 nucleotides align to TRBD2. Germline CDR1 reads ENHRY; CDR2 reads SYGVKD. V trimming: 8 bases; J trimming: 3 bases; junction bases outside the gene matches: 10. This CDR3 spans 14 amino acids. This CDR3 reads CAIGTGTKNYEQYF. The CDR3 bases are TGTGCCATCGGCACCGGGACTAAGAACTACGAGCAGTACTTC.

The genes are TRBV27 and TRBJ2-7; the D call may be TRBD1 or TRBD2 (5 bases each). Germline lookup yields CDR1 MNHEY and CDR2 SMNVEV (reference sequence). This CDR3 contains 15 residues. V was shortened by 2 bases and J by 3 bases, with 14 bases between the two germline ends. The CDR3 is CASSLRGTEGYEQYF. The CDR3 coding sequence is TGTGCCAGCAGTTTAAGAGGGACGGAAGGCTACGAGCAGTACTTC.

This chain connects TRBV20-1 to TRBJ2-7; D remains ambiguous. CDR1 is DFQATT, CDR2 SNEGSKA, per germline (reference sequence). V shed 7 bases and J shed 4 bases, with 11 bases lying between them. The CDR3 covers 11 residues. The CDR3 spells CSVAERYEQYF. The CDR3 nucleotides are TGCAGTGTGGCTGAGCGTTACGAGCAGTACTTC.

There are a few counts of this clonotype. The chain links TRBV12-3 or TRBV12-4 to TRBJ1-4, with D perhaps TRBD1 (6 bases). The V and J ends lost 4 bases and 7 bases respectively, with 16 bases between them. The CDR3 spans 15 residues. CDR3 bases: TGTGCCAGCAGTTCTGAACGGGGGCTTGGTGAAAAACTGTTTTTT. Protein sequence: CASSSERGLGEKLFF.

The chain recombines TRBV11-2 with TRBJ2-3; no definite D call. V lost 3 bases to trimming and J lost 2 bases, with 9 bases between them. The CDR3 contains 14 residues. Germline V lookup: CDR1 SGHAT, CDR2 FQNNGV. Written as DNA, the CDR3 is TGTGCCAGCAGCTTGGGAAGGGTCACAGATACGCAGTATTTT. Translating gives CASSLGRVTDTQYF.

This clonotype was counted at least ten times. The V call is TRBV11-2, the J call TRBJ2-5, with 7 bases matching TRBD1. The germline V gene has CDR1 SGHAT and CDR2 FQNNGV. Losses at the gene ends were 0 bases for V and 5 bases for J; bases not matched to a gene: 9. The CDR3 loop spans 16 amino acids. CDR3 bases: TGTGCCAGCAGCTTAGATCTGCTAAGGGGGCGTGAGACCCAGTACTTC. It yields the protein CASSLDLLRGRETQYF.

The rearrangement uses TRBV28 and TRBJ1-2; D remains unclear. V lost 4 bases to trimming and J lost 1 base, with 10 bases between them. The CDR3 is 14 residues long. Looked up from germline, CDR1 is MDHEN and CDR2 is SYDVKM. DNA for the CDR3: TGTGCCAGCAGTTCCCCGGGCCGTAACTATGGCTACACCTTC. Residues: CASSSPGRNYGYTF.

This clonotype was detected once. This sequence joins TRBV5-1 and TRBJ1-1; TRBD1 matches at 7 bases. The CDR3 loop spans 15 amino acids. Germline V gene sequence: CDR1 SGHRS, CDR2 YFSETQ. V trimming: 3 bases; J trimming: 2 bases; junction bases outside the gene matches: 7. The CDR3 loop reads CASSYGQVINTEAFF. The CDR3, as DNA: TGCGCCAGCAGCTACGGACAGGTCATTAACACTGAAGCTTTCTTT.

This clonotype was detected a few times. V and J are TRBV27 and TRBJ2-1; 10 nucleotides line up with TRBD2. The trim removed 2 bases at V and 9 bases at J, leaving 7 bases unmatched. This CDR3 has 15 amino acids. Looked up from germline, CDR1 is MNHEY and CDR2 is SMNVEV (reference sequence). The CDR3 coding sequence is TGTGCCAGCAGTTTAGGGCTAGCGGGAGAAGGTGAGCAGTTCTTC. Its protein product is CASSLGLAGEGEQFF.

This clonotype was seen a handful of times. This sequence joins TRBV28 and TRBJ2-7; D is perhaps TRBD1 or TRBD2 (5 bases each). Germline V gives CDR1 MDHEN, CDR2 SYDVKM. Trimming pared 5 bases from V and 2 bases from J, leaving 19 bases between. The CDR3 runs to 16 residues. CDR3 in DNA: TGTGCCAGCAGTACCCCCGGGGCAGGATGGGCCTACGAGCAGTACTTC. Its translation: CASSTPGAGWAYEQYF.

This clonotype turned up a few times. This chain joins TRBV18 and TRBJ1-3; TRBD1 might be the D (5 bases). The CDR3 totals 11 residues. Germline CDR1 reads KGHSH; CDR2 reads LQKENI. The germline V and J ends were trimmed by 6 bases and 8 bases, with 8 bases remaining between them. The CDR3 DNA sequence: TGTGCCAGCTCTTCCAGGGACACCATATATTTT. Amino acid sequence: CASSSRDTIYF.

J is TRBJ2-1 and V is TRBV29-1, with D unclear. V was shortened by 0 bases and J by 9 bases, with 9 bases between the two germline ends. This CDR3 spans 12 amino acids. CDR1 is SQVTM, CDR2 ANQGSEA, per germline. CDR3 in DNA: TGCAGCGTTGAAGATCCGGGCAGTGAGCAGTTCTTC. This codes for CSVEDPGSEQFF.